This TCR beta chain was observed in a study of blood T cell repertoires in COVID-19. Study overall: Acute-phase and convalescent COVID-19 samples originated in the United States, Italy and Spain.

This CDR3 has 16 residues. Trimming took 0 bases from V and 2 from J, leaving 15 bases between them. The germline V gene encodes CDR1 GTSNPN and CDR2 SVGIG (reference sequence). Here immunoSEQ multiplex PCR was the method, and the copy in TCRdb shows in-frame clones only, minus some. The sample includes just over 300,000 clones, roughly 85% of them seen just once. Two negative PCRs, clearance, or symptom resolution had been documented for recovered Cohort 3 donors. The specimen sequenced was PBMCs or T cells enriched from blood (not recorded which). This clonotype was obtained from a young man who had recovered from COVID-19. The chain joins TRBV30 to TRBJ2-3, with a weak D call TRBD1 (6 bases). The DNA of the CDR3 is TGTGCCTGGAGTGTACGTAGGGGGATATACACAGATACGCAGTATTTT. Its protein product is CAWSVRRGIYTDTQYF.